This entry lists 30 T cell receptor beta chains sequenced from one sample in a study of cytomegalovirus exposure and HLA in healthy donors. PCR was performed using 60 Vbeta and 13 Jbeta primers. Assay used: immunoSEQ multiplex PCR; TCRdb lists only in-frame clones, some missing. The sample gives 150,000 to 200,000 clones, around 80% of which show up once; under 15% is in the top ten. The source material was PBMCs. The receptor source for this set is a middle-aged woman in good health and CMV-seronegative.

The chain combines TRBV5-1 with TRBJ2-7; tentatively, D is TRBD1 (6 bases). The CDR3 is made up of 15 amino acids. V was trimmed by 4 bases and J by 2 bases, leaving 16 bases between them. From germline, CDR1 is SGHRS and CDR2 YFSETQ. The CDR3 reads CASSRPDKGAYEQYF. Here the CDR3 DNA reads TGCGCCAGCAGCCGACCGGACAAGGGGGCCTACGAGCAGTACTTC.

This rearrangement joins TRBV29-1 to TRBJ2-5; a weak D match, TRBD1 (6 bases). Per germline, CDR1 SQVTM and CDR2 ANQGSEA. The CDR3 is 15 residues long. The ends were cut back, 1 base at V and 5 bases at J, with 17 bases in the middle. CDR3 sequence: CSVEGGRGVGETQYF. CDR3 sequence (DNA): TGCAGCGTTGAAGGAGGCAGGGGAGTAGGGGAGACCCAGTACTTC.

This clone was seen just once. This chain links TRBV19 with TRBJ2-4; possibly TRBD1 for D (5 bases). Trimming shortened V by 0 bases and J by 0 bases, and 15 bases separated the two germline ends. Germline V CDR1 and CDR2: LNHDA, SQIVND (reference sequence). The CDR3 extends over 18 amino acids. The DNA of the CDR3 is TGTGCCAGTAGTATAGACCCCACCAGGGCCCTAGCCAAAAACATTCAGTACTTC. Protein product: CASSIDPTRALAKNIQYF.

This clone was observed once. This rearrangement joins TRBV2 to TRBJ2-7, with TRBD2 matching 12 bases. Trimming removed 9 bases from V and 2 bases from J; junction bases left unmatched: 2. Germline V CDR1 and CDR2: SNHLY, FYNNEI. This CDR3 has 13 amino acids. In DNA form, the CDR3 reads TGTGCCAGTAGGACTAGCGGGGCCTACGAGCAGTACTTC. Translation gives CASRTSGAYEQYF.

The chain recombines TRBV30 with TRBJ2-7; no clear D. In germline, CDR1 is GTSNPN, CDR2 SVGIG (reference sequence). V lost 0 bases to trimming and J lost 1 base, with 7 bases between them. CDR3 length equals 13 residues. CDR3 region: CAWSVLGSYEQYF. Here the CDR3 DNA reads TGTGCCTGGAGTGTACTCGGGTCCTACGAGCAGTACTTC.

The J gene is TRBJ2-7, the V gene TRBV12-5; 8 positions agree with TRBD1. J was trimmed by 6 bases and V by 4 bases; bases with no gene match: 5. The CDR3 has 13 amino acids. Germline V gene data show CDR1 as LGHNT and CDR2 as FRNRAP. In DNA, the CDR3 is TGTGCTAGTGGTTCGTCAGGGGGCTCCGAGCAGTACTTC. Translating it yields CASGSSGGSEQYF.

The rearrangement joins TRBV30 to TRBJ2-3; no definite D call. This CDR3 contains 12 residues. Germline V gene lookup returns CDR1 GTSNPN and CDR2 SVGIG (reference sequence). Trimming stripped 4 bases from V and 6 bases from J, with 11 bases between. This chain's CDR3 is CAWKPWADTQYF. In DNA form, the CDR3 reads TGTGCCTGGAAGCCCTGGGCTGATACGCAGTATTTT. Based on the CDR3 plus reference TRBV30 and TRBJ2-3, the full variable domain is SQTIHQWPATLVQPVGSPLSLECTVEGTSNPNLYWYRQAAGRGLQLLFYSVGIGQISSEVPQNLSASRPQDRQFILSSKKLLLSDSGFYLCAWKPWADTQYFGPGTRLTVL.

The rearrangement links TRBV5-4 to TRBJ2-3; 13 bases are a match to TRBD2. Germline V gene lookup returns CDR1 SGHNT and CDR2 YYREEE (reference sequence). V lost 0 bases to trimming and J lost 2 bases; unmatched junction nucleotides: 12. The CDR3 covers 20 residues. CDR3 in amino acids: CASSLGGTSGDLAHTDTQYF. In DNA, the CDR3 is TGTGCCAGCAGCTTGGGCGGGACTAGCGGGGACCTGGCACACACAGATACGCAGTATTTT. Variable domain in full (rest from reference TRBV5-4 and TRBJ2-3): ETGVTQSPTHLIKTRGQQVTLRCSSQSGHNTVSWYQQALGQGPQFIFQYYREEENGRGNFPPRFSGLQFPNYSSELNVNALELDDSALYLCASSLGGTSGDLAHTDTQYFGPGTRLTVL.

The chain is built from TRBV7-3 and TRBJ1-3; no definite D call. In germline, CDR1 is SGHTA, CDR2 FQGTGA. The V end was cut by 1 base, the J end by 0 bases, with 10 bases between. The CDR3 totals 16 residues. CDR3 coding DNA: TGTGCCAGCAGCTTAAATGACGGGAGCTCTGGAAACACCATATATTTT. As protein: CASSLNDGSSGNTIYF. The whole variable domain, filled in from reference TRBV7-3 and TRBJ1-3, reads GAGVSQTPSNKVTEKGKYVELRCDPISGHTALYWYRQSLGQGPEFLIYFQGTGAADDSGLPNDRFFAVRPEGSVSTLKIQRTERGDSAVYLCASSLNDGSSGNTIYFGEGSWLTVV.

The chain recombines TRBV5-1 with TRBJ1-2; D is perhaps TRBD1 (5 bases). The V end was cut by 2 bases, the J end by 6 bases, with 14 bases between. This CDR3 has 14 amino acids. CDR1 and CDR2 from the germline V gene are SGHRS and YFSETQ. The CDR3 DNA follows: TGCGCCAGCAGCTTCGCGGCAGGAGGGGATGGCTACACCTTC. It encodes CASSFAAGGDGYTF.

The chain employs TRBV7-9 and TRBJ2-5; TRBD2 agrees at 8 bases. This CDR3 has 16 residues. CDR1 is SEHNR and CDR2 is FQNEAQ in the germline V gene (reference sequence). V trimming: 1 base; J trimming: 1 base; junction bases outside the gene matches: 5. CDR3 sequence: CASSLGSGGVQETQYF. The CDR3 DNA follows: TGTGCCAGCAGCTTAGGATCGGGGGGGGTCCAAGAGACCCAGTACTTC.

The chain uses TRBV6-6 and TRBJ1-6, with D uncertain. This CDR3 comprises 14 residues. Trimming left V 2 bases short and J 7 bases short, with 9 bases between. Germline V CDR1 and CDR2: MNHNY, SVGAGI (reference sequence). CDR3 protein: CASSYRRPNSPLHF. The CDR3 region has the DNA TGTGCCAGCAGTTACCGGCGGCCGAATTCACCCCTCCACTTT.

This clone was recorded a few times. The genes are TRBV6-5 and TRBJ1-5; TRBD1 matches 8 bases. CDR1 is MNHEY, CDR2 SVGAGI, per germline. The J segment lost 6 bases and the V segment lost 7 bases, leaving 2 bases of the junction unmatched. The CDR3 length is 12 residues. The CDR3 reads CASTTGGQPQHF. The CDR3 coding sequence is TGTGCCAGCACAACAGGGGGTCAGCCCCAGCATTTT.

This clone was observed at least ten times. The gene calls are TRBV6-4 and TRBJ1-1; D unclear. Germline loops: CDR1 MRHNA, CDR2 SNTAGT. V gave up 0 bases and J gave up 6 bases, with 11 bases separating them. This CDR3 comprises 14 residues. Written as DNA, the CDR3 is TGTGCCAGCAGTGACTCAGAGGGTAGTGCTGAAGCTTTCTTT. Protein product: CASSDSEGSAEAFF.

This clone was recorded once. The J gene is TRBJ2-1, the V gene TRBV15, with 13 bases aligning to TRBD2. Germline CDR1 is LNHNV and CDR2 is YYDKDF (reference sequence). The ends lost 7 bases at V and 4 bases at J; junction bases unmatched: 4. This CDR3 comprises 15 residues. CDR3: CATTQTSGGYNEQFF. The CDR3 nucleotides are TGTGCCACCACCCAGACTAGCGGGGGGTACAATGAGCAGTTCTTC. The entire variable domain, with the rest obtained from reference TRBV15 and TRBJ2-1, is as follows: DAMVIQNPRYQVTQFGKPVTLSCSQTLNHNVMYWYQQKSSQAPKLLFHYYDKDFNNEADTPDNFQSRRPNTSFCFLDIRSPGLGDTAMYLCATTQTSGGYNEQFFGPGTRLTVL.

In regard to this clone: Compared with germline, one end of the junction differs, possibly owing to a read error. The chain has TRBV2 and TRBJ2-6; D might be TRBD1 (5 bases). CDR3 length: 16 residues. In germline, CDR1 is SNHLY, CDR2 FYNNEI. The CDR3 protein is CASSDRSYSGANGLTF. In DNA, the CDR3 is TGTGCCAGCAGTGACAGGTCCTACTCTGGGGCCAACGGCCTGACTTTC.

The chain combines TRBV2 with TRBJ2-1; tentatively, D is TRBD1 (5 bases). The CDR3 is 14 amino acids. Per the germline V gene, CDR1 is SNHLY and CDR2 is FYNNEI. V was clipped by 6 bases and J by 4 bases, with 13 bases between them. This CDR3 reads CASRVDSKYNEQFF. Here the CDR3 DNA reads TGTGCCAGCAGGGTAGACAGTAAGTACAATGAGCAGTTCTTC.

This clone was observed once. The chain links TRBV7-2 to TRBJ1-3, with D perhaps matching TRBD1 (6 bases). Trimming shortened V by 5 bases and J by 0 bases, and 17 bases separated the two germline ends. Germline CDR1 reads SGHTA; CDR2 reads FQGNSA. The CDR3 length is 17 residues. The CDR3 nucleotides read TGTGCCAGCAGCCTTACAGGGCTAACAGACTCTGGAAACACCATATATTTT. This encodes CASSLTGLTDSGNTIYF.

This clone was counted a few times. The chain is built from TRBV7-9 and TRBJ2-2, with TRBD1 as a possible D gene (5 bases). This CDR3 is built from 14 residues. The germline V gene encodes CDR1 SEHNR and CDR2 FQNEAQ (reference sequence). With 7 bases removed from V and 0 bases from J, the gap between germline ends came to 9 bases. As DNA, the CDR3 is TGTGCCAGCAAAGGGGAAGCGAACACCGGGGAGCTGTTTTTT. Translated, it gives CASKGEANTGELFF.

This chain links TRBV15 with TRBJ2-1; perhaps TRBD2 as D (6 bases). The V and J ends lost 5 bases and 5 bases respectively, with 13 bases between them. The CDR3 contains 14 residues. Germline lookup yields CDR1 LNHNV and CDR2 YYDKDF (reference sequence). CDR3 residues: CATSPGRGNNEQFF. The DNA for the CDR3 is TGTGCCACCAGCCCCGGGAGAGGGAACAATGAGCAGTTCTTC.

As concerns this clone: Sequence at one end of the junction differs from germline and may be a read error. The CDR3 bases are TGTTCCAGCAGCTTTCGTAGACTAGCGGGGCGCACAGATACGCAGTATTTT. It encodes CSSSFRRLAGRTDTQYF. V usage is TRBV7-9 and J usage is TRBJ2-3, with 11 positions matching TRBD2. This CDR3 region has 17 residues. The germline V gene has CDR1 SEHNR and CDR2 FQNEAQ (reference sequence).

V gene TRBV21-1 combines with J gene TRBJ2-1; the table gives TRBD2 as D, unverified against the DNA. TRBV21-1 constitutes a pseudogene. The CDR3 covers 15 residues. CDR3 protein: CASSNASAKDNEQFF. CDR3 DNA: TGTGCCAGCAGCAACGCTAGCGCCAAAGACAATGAGCAGTTCTTC.

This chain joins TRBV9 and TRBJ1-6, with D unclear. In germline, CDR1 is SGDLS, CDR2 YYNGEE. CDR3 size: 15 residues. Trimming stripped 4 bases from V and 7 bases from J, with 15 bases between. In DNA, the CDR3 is TGTGCCAGCAGCCCTAGGGAGGGAGAGAATTCACCCCTCCACTTT. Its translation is CASSPREGENSPLHF.

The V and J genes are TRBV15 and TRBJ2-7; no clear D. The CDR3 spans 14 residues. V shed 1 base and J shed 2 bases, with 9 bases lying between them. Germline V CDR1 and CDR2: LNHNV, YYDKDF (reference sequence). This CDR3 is CATSRGPDTYEQYF. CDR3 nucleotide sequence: TGTGCCACCAGCAGAGGACCCGACACCTACGAGCAGTACTTC.

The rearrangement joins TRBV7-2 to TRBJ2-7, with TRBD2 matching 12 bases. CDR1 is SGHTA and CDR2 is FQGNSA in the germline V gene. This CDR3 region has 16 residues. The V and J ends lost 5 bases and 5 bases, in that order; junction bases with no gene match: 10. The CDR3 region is CASSGGRGLAGHEQYF. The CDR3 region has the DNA TGTGCCAGCAGCGGGGGTAGAGGACTAGCGGGGCACGAGCAGTACTTC.

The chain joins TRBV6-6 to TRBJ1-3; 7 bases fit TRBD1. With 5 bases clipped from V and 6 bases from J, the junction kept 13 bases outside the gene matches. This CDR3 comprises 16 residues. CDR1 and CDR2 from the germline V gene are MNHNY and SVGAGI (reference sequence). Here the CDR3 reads CASSGQALKPPNTIYF. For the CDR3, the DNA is TGTGCCAGCAGTGGACAGGCCCTTAAACCCCCAAACACCATATATTTT.

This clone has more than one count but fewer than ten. CDR3 sequence reads: CASSLDRAVYGYTF. In nucleotides, the CDR3 is TGCGCCAGCAGCTTGGACAGGGCGGTCTATGGCTACACCTTC. The chain is built from TRBV5-1 and TRBJ1-2, with D possibly TRBD1 on 6 matching bases. CDR3 length: 14 residues. V lost 0 bases, J lost 4 bases, and 10 bases lay in between. Germline-derived CDR1 and CDR2 are SGHRS and YFSETQ.

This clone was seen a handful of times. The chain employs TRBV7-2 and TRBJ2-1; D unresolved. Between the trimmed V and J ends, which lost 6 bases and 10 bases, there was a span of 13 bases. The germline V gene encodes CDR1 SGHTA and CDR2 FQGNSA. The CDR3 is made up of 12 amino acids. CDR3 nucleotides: TGTGCCAGCAGTCAACAGTTACGGGAGCAGTTCTTC. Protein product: CASSQQLREQFF.

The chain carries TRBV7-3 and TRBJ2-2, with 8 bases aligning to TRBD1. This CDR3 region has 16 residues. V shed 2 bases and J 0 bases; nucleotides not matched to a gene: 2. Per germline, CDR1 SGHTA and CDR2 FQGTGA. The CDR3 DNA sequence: TGTGCCAGCAGCTTACAGGGGGCGTCGAACACCGGGGAGCTGTTTTTT. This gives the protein CASSLQGASNTGELFF.

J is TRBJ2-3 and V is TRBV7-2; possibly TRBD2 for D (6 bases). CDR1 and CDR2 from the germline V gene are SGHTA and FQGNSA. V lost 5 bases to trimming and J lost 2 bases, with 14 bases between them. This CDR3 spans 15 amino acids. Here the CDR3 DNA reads TGTGCCAGCAGCCTTCAGACTAGAATCACAGATACGCAGTATTTT. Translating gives CASSLQTRITDTQYF.